This TCR beta chain was sequenced in a study of T cell responses to AZD1222 COVID-19 vaccine. General study results and limits: Clonal diversity was possibly underestimated, and white British individuals and females predominated among donors. Repertoires were collected only later (after the peak T cell response had occurred).

Produced via immunoSEQ multiplex PCR; TCRdb's table is partial and in-frame only. The sample has roughly 53,000 clones; approximately 85% are singletons. To note about this clone: The antigen remains undetermined.

The germline gives CDR1 SEHNR, CDR2 FQNEAQ (reference sequence). Trimming removed 7 bases from V and 4 bases from J, with 14 bases in between. The CDR3 contains 13 residues. This clonotype was sampled from an adult in good health. Source: peripheral blood, taken on day 0 of MenACWY control vaccination. The rearrangement links TRBV7-9 to TRBJ2-7, with D perhaps TRBD1 (5 bases). In DNA form, the CDR3 reads TGTGCCAGCACTGGGAAGACAGCGTACGAGCAGTACTTC. It encodes CASTGKTAYEQYF. Looking up the rest from reference TRBV7-9 and TRBJ2-7 gives the full variable domain: DTGVSQNPRHKITKRGQNVTFRCDPISEHNRLYWYRQTLGQGPEFLTYFQNEAQLEKSRLLSDRFSAERPKGSFSTLEIQRTEQGDSAMYLCASTGKTAYEQYFGPGTRLTVT.